The clone carrying this T cell receptor beta chain was seen at least ten times. Germline values: CDR1 SGHAT, CDR2 FQNNGV. V was clipped by 5 bases and J by 5 bases, with 10 bases between them. CDR3 size: 12 residues. The data stem from a study of T cells in Graves' hyperthyroidism and ophthalmopathy. Researchers barred patients who had uncontrolled infection, other autoimmune disease, pregnancy or lactation. An approximately 10 ml volume of fresh peripheral blood provided the PBMCs. Regions amplified from RNA transcripts were the TCR beta CDR3 regions. The TCR CDR3 first-round RT-PCR relied on the HTBI primer set. TCRdb redid the calling of the multiplex PCR reads with MiXCR, one entry per CDR3 protein. The sample lists more than 150,000 distinct CDR3 sequences, approximately 17% occurring once.

The sample was blood. This receptor was taken from a woman aged 50 to 60 with Graves' hyperthyroidism. The chain carries TRBV11-2 and TRBJ2-7; TRBD2 might be the D (6 bases). This chain's CDR3 is CASSLPGDEQYF. CDR3 nucleotides: TGTGCCAGCAGCCTGCCGGGAGACGAGCAGTACTTC.